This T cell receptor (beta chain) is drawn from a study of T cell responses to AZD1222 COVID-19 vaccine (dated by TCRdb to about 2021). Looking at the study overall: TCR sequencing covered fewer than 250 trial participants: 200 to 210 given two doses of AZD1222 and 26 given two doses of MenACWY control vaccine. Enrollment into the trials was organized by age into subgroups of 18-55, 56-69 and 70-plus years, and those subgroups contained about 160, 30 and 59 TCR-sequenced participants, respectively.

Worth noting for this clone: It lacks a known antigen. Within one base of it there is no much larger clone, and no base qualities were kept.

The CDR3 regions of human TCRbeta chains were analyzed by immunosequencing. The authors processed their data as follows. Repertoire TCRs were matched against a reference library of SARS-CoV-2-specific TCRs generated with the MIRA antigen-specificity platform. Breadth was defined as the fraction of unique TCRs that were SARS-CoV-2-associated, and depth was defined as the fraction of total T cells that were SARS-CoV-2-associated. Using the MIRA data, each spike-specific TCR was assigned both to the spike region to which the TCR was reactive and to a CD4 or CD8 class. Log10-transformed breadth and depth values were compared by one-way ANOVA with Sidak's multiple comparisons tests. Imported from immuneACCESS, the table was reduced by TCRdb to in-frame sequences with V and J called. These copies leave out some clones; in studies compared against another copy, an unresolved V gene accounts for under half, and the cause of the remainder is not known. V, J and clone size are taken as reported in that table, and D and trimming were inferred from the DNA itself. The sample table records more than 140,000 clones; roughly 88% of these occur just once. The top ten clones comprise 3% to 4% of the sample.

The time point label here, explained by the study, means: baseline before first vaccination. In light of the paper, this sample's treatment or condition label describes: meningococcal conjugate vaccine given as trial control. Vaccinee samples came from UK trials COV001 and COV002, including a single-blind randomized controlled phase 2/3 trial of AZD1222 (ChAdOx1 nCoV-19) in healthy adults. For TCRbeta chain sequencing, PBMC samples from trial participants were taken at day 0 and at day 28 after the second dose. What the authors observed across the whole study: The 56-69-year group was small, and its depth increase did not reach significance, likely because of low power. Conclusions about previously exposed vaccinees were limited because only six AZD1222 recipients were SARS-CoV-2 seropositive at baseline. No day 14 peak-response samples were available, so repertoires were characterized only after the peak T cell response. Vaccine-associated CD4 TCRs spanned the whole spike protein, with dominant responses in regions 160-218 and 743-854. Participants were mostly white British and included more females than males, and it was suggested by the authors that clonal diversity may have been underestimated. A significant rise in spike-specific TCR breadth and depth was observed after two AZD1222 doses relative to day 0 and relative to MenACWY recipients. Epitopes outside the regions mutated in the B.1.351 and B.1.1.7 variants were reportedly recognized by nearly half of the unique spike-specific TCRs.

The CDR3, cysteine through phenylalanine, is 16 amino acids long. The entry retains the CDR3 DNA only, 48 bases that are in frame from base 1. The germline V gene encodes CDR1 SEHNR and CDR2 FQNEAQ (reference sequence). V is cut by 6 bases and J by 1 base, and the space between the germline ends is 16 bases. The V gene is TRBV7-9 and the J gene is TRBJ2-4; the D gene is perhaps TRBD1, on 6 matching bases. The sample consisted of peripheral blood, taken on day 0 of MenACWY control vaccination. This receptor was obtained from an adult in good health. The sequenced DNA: TGTGCCAGCAGTCGGCTTGGGGGCGATGCCAAAAACATTCAGTACTTC. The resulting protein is CASSRLGGDAKNIQYF.